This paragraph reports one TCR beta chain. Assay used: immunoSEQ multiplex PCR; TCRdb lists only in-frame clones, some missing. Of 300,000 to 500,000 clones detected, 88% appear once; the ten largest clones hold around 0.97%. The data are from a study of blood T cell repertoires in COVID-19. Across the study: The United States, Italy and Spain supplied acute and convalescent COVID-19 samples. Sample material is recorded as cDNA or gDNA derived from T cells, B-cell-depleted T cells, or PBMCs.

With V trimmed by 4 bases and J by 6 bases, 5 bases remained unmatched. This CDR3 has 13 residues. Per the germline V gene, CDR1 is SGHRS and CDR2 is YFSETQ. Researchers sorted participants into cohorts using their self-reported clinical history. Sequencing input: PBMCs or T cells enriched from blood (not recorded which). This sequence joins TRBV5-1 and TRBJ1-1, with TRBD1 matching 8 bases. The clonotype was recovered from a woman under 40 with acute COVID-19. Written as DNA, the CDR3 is TGCGCCAGCAGCCCGACAGGGGCAGCTGAAGCTTTCTTT. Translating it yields CASSPTGAAEAFF.